This T cell receptor beta chain was sequenced for a study of technical replicates of blood from several donors. V was pared by 6 bases and J by 5 bases, with 13 bases between. CDR1 is MGHRA, CDR2 YSYEKL, per germline. The CDR3 is made up of 14 amino acids. Profiled with immunoSEQ multiplex PCR; TCRdb holds only in-frame clones, not every one. Of around 98,000 clones detected, almost 96% appear once; the ten largest clones hold less than 0.25%. Specimen: T cells isolated from PBMCs. This receptor was identified in a human donor in good health. V is TRBV4-1 and J is TRBJ2-2; tentative D call: TRBD1 (5 bases). CDR3 sequence: CASRQVLGTGELFF. The CDR3 DNA follows: TGCGCCAGCAGACAGGTCCTAGGGACCGGGGAGCTGTTTTTT.